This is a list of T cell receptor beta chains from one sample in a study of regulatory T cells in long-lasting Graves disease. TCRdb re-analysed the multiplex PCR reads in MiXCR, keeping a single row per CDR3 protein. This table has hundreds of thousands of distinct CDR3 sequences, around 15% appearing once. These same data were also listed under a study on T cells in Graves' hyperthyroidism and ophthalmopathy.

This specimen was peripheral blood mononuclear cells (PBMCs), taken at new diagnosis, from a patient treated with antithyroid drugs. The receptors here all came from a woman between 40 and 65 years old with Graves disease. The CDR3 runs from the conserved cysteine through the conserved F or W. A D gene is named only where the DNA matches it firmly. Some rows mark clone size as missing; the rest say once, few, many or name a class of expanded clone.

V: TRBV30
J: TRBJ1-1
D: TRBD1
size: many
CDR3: CAWRTGVTEAFF
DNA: TGTGCCTGGAGGACAGGGGTCACTGAAGCTTTCTTT

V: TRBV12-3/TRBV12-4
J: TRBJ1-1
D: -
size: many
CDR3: CASSPPTLGMNTEAFF
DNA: TGTGCCAGCAGTCCCCCGACTTTGGGCATGAACACTGAAGCTTTCTTT

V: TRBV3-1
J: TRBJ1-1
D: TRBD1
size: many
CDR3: CASSLGTGGLNTEAFF
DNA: TGTGCCAGCAGCCTTGGAACAGGGGGCCTGAACACTGAAGCTTTCTTT

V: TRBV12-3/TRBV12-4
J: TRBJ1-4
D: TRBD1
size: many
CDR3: CASSPLTGAEKLFF
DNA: TGTGCCAGCAGCCCCTTGACAGGGGCCGAAAAACTGTTTTTT

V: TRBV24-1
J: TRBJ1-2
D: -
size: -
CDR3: CATSDLTGQGYTF
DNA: TGTGCCACCAGTGATTTGACAGGGCAGGGCTACACCTTC

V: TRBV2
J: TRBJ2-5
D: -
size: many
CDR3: CASSDVSAQETQYF
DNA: TGTGCCAGCAGTGACGTGTCGGCCCAAGAGACCCAGTACTTC

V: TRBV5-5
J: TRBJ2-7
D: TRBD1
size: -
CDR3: CASSPAMGQGRQEQYF
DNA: TGTGCCAGCAGCCCAGCGATGGGACAGGGCCGACAGGAGCAGTACTTC

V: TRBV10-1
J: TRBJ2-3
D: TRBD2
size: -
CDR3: CASTESDLKLAGESGDTQYF
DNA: TGCGCCAGCACCGAGTCAGACCTGAAACTAGCGGGGGAGTCGGGGGATACGCAGTATTTT

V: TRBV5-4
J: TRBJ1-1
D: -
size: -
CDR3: CASSSPSGVLNTEAFF
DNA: TGTGCCAGCAGCTCGCCTTCGGGGGTTTTGAACACTGAAGCTTTCTTT

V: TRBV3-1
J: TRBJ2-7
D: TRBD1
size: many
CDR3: CASSHWDRYEQYF
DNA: TGTGCCAGCAGCCACTGGGACAGATACGAGCAGTACTTC

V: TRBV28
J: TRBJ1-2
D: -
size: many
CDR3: CASRRTEGRNYGYTF
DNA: TGTGCCAGCAGGCGGACGGAAGGGAGGAACTATGGCTACACCTTC

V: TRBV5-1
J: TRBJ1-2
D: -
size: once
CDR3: CASALGVSGYTF
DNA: TGCGCCAGCGCTTTGGGAGTTTCAGGCTACACCTTC

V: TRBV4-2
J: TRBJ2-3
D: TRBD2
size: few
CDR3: CASSQGLAGDTQYF
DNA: TGTGCCAGCAGCCAAGGACTAGCGGGAGATACGCAGTATTTT

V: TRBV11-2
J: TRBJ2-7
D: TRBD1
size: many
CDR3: CASSFLGQGRGEQYF
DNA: TGTGCCAGCAGCTTCCTAGGACAGGGCAGGGGAGAGCAGTACTTC

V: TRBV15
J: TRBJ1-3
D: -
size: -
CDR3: CATSLNPGSGNTIYF
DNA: TGTGCCACCAGCCTTAACCCAGGGTCTGGAAACACCATATATTTT